This TCR beta chain originates from a study of neoadjuvant anti-PD-1 for oral cavity cancer. Study-wide context: Before surgery, most patients got three to four biweekly 3 mg/kg nivolumab doses. Patients without progression received a fourth nivolumab dose around day 43, then surgical resection on days 50-56. Overall study findings and caveats: Each response group had just a few patients in TCR analyses.

Stated time point: after neoadjuvant nivolumab, at surgical resection. Cohort: HPV-negative, locally advanced oral cavity squamous cell carcinoma patients. Concerning this clone: Its antigen is unidentified.

Generated by immunoSEQ multiplex PCR, the TCRdb table keeps only in-frame clones and is missing some. The sample shows under 15,000 clones, about 61% of them seen only once. V shed 11 bases and J shed 3 bases, with 24 bases lying between them. Germline loops: CDR1 ENHRY, CDR2 SYGVKD. The CDR3 is made up of 16 amino acids. The V gene is TRBV10-3, the J gene TRBJ2-3, with D possibly being TRBD2 (6 bases). This receptor was identified in a person between 40 and 85 years old with oral cavity squamous cell carcinoma. The source was PBMCs, collected after nivolumab (anti-PD-1) treatment. The CDR3 nucleotides are TGTGCCTCGGATCGGGGTGGACTACAACCAACAGATACGCAGTATTTT. This codes for CASDRGGLQPTDTQYF.